Following are 2 T cell receptor beta chains from one sample sequenced in a study of regulatory T cells in long-lasting Graves disease. Arm-PCR with iRepertoire HTBI primers amplified the CDR3 regions for these TCR beta libraries. Each CDR3 protein gets one entry after TCRdb re-called the multiplex PCR reads with MiXCR. The profile covers some 600,000 distinct CDR3 sequences, with more than 15% appearing a single time and about 12% taken by the ten largest. Time point meaning: newly diagnosed GD, antithyroid drugs for less than 3 months. After RNA was extracted from PBMCs, the TCR library was made from it. These data also formed part of another study, on T cells in Graves' hyperthyroidism and ophthalmopathy.

The source was peripheral blood mononuclear cells (PBMCs), collected at new diagnosis, from a patient treated with antithyroid drugs. The receptor source for this set is a man between 18 and 35 years old with Graves disease.

This clonotype was detected only a few times. The chain combines TRBV6-2 or TRBV6-3 with TRBJ2-1; 16 bases match TRBD2. Per germline, CDR1 MNHEY and CDR2 SVGEGT. The trim removed 6 bases at V and 4 bases at J, leaving 9 bases unmatched. The CDR3 consists of 18 residues. CDR3 sequence reads: CASSRRKGLAGGYNEQFF. DNA for the CDR3: TGTGCCAGCAGCCGCCGAAAGGGACTAGCGGGAGGGTACAATGAGCAGTTCTTC.

A single count supports this clonotype. V usage is TRBV4-1 and J usage is TRBJ1-5; weak D call: TRBD1 (5 bases). V was pared by 5 bases and J by 4 bases, with 15 bases between. This CDR3 has 15 residues. Germline values: CDR1 MGHRA, CDR2 YSYEKL. As DNA, the CDR3 is TGCGCCAGCAGCAGGATGGCAGGGATGAATCAGCCCCAGCATTTT. Translating gives CASSRMAGMNQPQHF.